This T cell receptor (beta chain) was identified in a study of blood T cells in healthy people across ages. General study findings and limits: Roughly linearly, TCR beta diversity per million T cells fell as age increased.

For this clonotype: As yet, its antigen is unknown.

It was with a sample-barcoded 5' primer and a J-beta primer mix that a second PCR of about 7 to 12 cycles was run. A template-switch adaptor with 12 random nucleotides tagged each cDNA molecule. TCRdb used MiXCR to reprocess the 5' RACE reads, holding one entry per CDR3 protein. The sample consists of more than 800,000 distinct CDR3 sequences, under 45% of them appearing once. Deletions cut 10 bases from V and 5 bases from J, with 23 bases between. CDR1 and CDR2 (germline): MNHEY, SVGAGI. The CDR3 length is 15 residues. The specimen was blood. The TCR originated in a woman in her sixties in good health. V and J are TRBV6-5 and TRBJ2-5, with D tentatively TRBD1 (6 bases). The CDR3 here is CATTKSTGRGETQYF. CDR3 DNA: TGTGCCACGACAAAATCGACAGGACGAGGGGAGACCCAGTACTTC.